This T cell receptor beta chain was sequenced in a study of blood T cell repertoires in COVID-19. Whole-study context: T cells, B-cell-depleted T cells, or PBMCs supplied cDNA or gDNA.

As originally analysed: Reference gene primer amplification gave estimated nucleated cell counts. Assay: immunoSEQ multiplex PCR; the TCRdb copy retains only in-frame clones and omits some. The V and J calls and the clone size are those of that table, but D and trimming were determined from the DNA. The sample includes 150,000 to 200,000 clones, around 87% of them seen just once. The CDR3 is made up of 16 amino acids. The V and J ends lost 0 bases and 6 bases, in that order; junction bases with no gene match: 6. Germline V gene lookup returns CDR1 SGHTA and CDR2 FQGNSA. Sequencing input: PBMCs or T cells enriched from blood (not recorded which). The rearrangement links TRBV7-2 to TRBJ2-3; the match to TRBD2 covers 10 bases. The receptor's source is a woman between 45 and 65 years old who had recovered from COVID-19. The CDR3 sequence is CASSLAGTSALDTQYF. The CDR3 nucleotides are TGTGCCAGCAGCTTAGCCGGGACTAGCGCTTTGGATACGCAGTATTTT.